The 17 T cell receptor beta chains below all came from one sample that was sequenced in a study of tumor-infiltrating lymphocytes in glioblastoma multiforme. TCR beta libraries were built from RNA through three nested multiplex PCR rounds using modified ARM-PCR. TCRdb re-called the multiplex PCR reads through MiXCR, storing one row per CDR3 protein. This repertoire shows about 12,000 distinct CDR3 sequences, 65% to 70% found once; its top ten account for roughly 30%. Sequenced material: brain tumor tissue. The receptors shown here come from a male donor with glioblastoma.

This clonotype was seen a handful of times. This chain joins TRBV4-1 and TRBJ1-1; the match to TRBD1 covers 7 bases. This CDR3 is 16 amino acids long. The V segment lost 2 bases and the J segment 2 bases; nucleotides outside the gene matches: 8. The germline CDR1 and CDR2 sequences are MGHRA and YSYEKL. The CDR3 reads CASSQLPGGLNTEAFF. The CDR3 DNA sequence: TGCGCCAGCAGCCAACTCCCAGGGGGACTTAACACTGAAGCTTTCTTT.

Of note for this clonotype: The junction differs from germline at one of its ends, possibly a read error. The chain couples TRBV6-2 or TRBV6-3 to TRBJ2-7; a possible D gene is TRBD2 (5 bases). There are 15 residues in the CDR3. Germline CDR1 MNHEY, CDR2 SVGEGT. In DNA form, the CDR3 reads TGTGCCAGCAATTACCGGGGTGGAAGAACCTACGAGCAGTACTTC. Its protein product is CASNYRGGRTYEQYF.

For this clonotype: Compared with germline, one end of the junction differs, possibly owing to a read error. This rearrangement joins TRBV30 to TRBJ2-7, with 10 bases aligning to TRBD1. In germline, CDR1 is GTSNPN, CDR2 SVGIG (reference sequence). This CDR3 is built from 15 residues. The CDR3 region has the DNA TGCGCCTGGAGTAGAGGGACAGGGGCCGGCTACGAGCAGTACTTC. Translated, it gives CAWSRGTGAGYEQYF.

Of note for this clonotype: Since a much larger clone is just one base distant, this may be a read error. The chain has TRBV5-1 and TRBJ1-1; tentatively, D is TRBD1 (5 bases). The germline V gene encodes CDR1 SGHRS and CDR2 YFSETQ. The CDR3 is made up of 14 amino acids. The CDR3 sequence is CAGSLAGGYTEAFF. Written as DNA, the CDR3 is TGCGCCGGCAGCTTGGCCGGGGGTTACACTGAAGCTTTCTTT. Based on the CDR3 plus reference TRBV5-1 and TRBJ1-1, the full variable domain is KAGVTQTPRYLIKTRGQQVTLSCSPISGHRSVSWYQQTPGQGLQFLFEYFSETQRNKGNFPGRFSGRQFSNSRSEMNVSTLELGDSALYLCAGSLAGGYTEAFFGQGTRLTVV.

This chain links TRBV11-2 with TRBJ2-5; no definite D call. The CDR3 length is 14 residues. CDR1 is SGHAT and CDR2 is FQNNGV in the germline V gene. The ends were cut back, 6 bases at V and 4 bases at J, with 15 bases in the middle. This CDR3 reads CASSPGRLRETQYF. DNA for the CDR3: TGTGCCAGCAGTCCCGGACGGCTGAGAGAGACCCAGTACTTC.

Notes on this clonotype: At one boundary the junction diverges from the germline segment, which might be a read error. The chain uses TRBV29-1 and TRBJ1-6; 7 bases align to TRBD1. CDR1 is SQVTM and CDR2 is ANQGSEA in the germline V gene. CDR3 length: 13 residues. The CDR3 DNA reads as TGCAGCGATGCCAGGGACAGAGAATCACCCCTATACTTT. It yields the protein CSDARDRESPLYF.

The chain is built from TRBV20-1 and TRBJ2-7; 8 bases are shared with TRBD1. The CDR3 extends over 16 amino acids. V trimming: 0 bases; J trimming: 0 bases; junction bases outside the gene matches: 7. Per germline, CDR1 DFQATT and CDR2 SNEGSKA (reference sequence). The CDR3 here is CSARDLRTGSSYEQYF. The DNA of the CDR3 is TGCAGTGCTAGAGATTTAAGGACAGGGAGCTCCTACGAGCAGTACTTC.

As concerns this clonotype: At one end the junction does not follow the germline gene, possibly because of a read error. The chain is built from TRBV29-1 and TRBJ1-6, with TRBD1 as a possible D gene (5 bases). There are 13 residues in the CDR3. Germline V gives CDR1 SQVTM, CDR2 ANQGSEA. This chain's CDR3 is CSVARDRESPIHF. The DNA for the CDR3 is TGTAGCGTTGCCAGAGACAGAGAATCACCCATCCACTTT.

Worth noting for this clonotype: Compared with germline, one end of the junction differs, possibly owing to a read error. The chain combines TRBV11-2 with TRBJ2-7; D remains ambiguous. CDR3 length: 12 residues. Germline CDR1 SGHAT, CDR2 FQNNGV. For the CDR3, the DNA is TGCGCCAGCAGCTTAGATCTCCGCGAGCAGTACTTC. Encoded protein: CASSLDLREQYF.

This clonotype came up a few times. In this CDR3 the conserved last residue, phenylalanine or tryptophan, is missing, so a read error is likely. The CDR3 region is CTSRPSPHNNEQFL. For the CDR3, the DNA is TGTACCAGCAGGCCGAGCCCCCACAACAATGAGCAGTTCCTC. V is TRBV12-3 or TRBV12-4 and J is TRBJ2-1; D gene unclear. CDR3 size: 14 residues.

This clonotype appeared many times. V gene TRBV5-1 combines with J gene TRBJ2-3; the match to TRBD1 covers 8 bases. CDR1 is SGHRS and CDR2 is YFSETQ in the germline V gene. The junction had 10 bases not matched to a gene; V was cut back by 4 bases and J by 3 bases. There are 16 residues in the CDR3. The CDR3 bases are TGCGCCAGCAGCGTGCTCGGGACAGGTGGGACAGATACGCAGTATTTT. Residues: CASSVLGTGGTDTQYF.

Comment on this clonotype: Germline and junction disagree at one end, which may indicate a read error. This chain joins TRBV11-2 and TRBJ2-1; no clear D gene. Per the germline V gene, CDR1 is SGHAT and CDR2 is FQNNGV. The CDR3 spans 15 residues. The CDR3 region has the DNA TGTGCCTGCAGCCAGGAGCAAAGCTCCTACAATGAGCAGTTCTTC. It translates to CACSQEQSSYNEQFF.

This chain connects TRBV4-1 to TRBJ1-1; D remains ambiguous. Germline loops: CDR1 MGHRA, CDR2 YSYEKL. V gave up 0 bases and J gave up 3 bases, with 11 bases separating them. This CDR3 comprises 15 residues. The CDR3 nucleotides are TGCGCCAGCAGCCAAGATCCAGGAGCGGACACTGAAGCTTTCTTT. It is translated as CASSQDPGADTEAFF.

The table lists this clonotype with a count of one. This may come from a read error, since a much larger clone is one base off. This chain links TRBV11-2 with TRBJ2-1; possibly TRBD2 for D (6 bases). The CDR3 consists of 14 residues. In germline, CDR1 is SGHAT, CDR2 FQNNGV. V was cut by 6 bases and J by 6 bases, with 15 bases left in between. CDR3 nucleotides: TGTGCCAGCAGGTTGGCGGGAACTCCCAATGAGCAGTTCTTC. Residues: CASRLAGTPNEQFF.

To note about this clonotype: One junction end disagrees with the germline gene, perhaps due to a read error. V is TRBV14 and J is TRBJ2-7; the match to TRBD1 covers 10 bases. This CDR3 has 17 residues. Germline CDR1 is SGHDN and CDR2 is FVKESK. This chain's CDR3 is CANSQGSYGTGAYEQYF. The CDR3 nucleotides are TGTGCCAACAGCCAAGGTTCCTACGGGACAGGGGCCTACGAGCAGTACTTC.

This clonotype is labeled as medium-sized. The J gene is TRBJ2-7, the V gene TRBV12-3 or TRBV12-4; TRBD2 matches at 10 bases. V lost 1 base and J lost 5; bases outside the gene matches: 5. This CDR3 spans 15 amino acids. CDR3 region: CASSLGVAGGNEQYF. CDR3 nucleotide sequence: TGTGCCAGCAGTTTAGGGGTAGCGGGAGGTAACGAGCAGTACTTC.

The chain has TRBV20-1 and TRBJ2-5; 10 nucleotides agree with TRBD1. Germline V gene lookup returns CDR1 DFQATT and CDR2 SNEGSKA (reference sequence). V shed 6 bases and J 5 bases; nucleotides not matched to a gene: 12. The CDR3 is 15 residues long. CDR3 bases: TGCAGTGCCCAGCTTTGGGACAGGGGTACTGAGACCCAGTACTTC. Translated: CSAQLWDRGTETQYF.